This is a list of T cell receptor beta chains from one sample in a study of OX40 agonist ivuxolimab in advanced cancers. The assay was immunoSEQ multiplex PCR, and TCRdb's table has in-frame clones only and misses some. The sample shows around 68,000 clones, about 88% of them seen only once. The sequencing used CD4+ or CD8+ T cells sorted from blood, collected in a trial of the OX40 agonist ivuxolimab. Receptor source: an adult with an advanced solid tumor such as melanoma, head and neck, liver or kidney cancer. Both conserved end residues are part of each CDR3.

TRBJ2-7	TRBV6-5	CASRLRQGKYEQYF
TRBJ1-2	TRBV5-1	CASSLGQLVYGYTF
TRBJ2-7	TRBV2	CASSEASGRASEQYF
TRBJ1-1	TRBV19	CASSNRGVGTEAFF
TRBJ2-3	TRBV28	CASRPGGTDTQYF
TRBJ1-1	TRBV29-1	CSVVARQSEAFF
TRBJ2-1	TRBV4-2	CASSQQGSGSSDEQFF
TRBJ2-1	TRBV6-5	CASSSLAGNEQFF
TRBJ2-4	TRBV18	CASSPLAGALAKNIQYF
NA	TRBV6-5	CASRSQGPSSYEQYF
TRBJ1-5	TRBV10-3	CATGQGGQPQHF
TRBJ2-5	TRBV14	CASSQRVAGKETQYF
TRBJ2-7	TRBV14	CASSQGHVVAEQYF
TRBJ1-4	TRBV6-1	CASSEDRGRAKLFF
TRBJ2-7	TRBV4-1	CASSQEGTSGYEQYF
TRBJ2-3	TRBV29-1	CSVRWGQGTDTQYF
TRBJ2-5	TRBV18	CASSLLGGALGEAQYF
TRBJ1-2	TRBV6-1	CASRTYGQVEGYTF
TRBJ2-1	TRBV11-3	CASSLAGTRINEQFF
TRBJ1-2	TRBV15	CATSRERAYGYTF
TRBJ2-7	TRBV7-9	CASSSRDQTGAYEQYF
TRBJ2-7	TRBV10-3	CAISPLVGEQYF
TRBJ1-5	TRBV2	CASSRDRNQPQHF
TRBJ2-3	TRBV5-1	CASSLEGRETTDTQYF
TRBJ1-1	TRBV28	CASSPSWGTEAFF
TRBJ2-2	TRBV7-7	CASSLDSNTGELFF
TRBJ1-5	TRBV19	CASSRRQGARQPQHF
NA	TRBV28	CASSLPGQGLLYEQYF
TRBJ2-7	TRBV28	CASSFVRSYEQYF
TRBJ2-1	TRBV19	CASRTGSNEQFF
TRBJ2-5	TRBV5-1	CASSLGTLQETQYF
TRBJ1-3	TRBV19	CASMGQYSGNTIYF
TRBJ2-5	TRBV29-1	CSVGGLAGDQETQYF
TRBJ2-1	TRBV5-1	CASSLGTGGNEQFF
TRBJ2-3	TRBV15	CATSRIGQGTEDTQYF
TRBJ2-5	TRBV19	CASNTGGQETQYF
TRBJ2-3	TRBV5-1	CASSDLGEDTQYF
TRBJ1-2	TRBV5-1	CASSLLGGTANYGYTF
TRBJ2-2	TRBV2	CASSGEGADTGELFF
TRBJ2-5	TRBV2	CASSFLAGPQETQYF
TRBJ1-1	TRBV6-6	CASSQGAEAFF
TRBJ2-7	TRBV6-5	CASSHTTPTNYEQYF
TRBJ2-1	TRBV29-1	CSVVEIGNEQFF
TRBJ1-2	TRBV14	CASSQARDILSGYTF
TRBJ2-1	TRBV6-1	CASRTSGNYNEQFF
TRBJ1-1	TRBV14	CASSLLTDRWGYTEAFF
TRBJ2-7	TRBV11-2	CASSLGSWIPYEQYF
TRBJ2-5	TRBV12-5	CASGLAGSPAETQYF
TRBJ2-5	TRBV18	CASSRRTGLYQETQYF
TRBJ2-5	TRBV4-1	CASSPLGLAGQETQYF
TRBJ1-2	TRBV6-1	CASSEASVVGGYTF
TRBJ2-7	TRBV9	CASSAGLRSNSYEQYF
TRBJ2-5	TRBV19	CASSTTGGRQETQYF
TRBJ2-7	TRBV5-4	CASSIRWTGGNREQYF
TRBJ1-4	TRBV7-2	CASSLTGVNEKLFF
TRBJ1-1	TRBV7-9	CASSTDLGEAFF
TRBJ2-1	TRBV6-1	CASREGGDSYNEQFF
TRBJ2-7	TRBV9	CASSVDRGPSYEQYF